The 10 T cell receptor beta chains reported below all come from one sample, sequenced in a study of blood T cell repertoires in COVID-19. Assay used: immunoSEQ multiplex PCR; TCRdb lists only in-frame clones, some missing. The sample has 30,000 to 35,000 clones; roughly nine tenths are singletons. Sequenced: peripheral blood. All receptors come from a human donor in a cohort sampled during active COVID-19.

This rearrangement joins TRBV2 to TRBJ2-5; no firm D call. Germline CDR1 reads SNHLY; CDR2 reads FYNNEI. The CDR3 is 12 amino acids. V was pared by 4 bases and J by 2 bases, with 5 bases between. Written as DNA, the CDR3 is TGTGCCAGCAGTGCATCACAAGAGACCCAGTACTTC. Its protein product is CASSASQETQYF.

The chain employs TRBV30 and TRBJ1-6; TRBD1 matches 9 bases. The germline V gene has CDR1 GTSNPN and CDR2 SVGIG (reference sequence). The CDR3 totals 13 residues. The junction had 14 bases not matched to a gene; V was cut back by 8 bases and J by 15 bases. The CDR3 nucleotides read TGTGCCGAGGCCGCCGGGACAGGGAGTAACCTCCACTTT. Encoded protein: CAEAAGTGSNLHF.

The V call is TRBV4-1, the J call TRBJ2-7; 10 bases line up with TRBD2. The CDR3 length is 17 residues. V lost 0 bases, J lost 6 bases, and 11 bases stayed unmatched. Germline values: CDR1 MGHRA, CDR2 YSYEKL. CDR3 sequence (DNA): TGCGCCAGCAGCCAAGATCCGACTAGCGGGTACAGCCCCGAGCAGTACTTC. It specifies CASSQDPTSGYSPEQYF.

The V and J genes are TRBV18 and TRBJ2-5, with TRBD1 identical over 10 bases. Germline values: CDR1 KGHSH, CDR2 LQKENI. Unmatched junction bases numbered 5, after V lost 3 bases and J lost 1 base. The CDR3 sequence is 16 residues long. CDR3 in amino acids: CASSPGTGASQETQYF. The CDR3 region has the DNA TGTGCCAGCTCACCCGGGACAGGGGCTTCCCAAGAGACCCAGTACTTC.

CDR3 in amino acids: CAIRASPFTDTQYF. The CDR3 bases are TGTGCCATCAGGGCTAGCCCATTCACAGATACGCAGTATTTT. This chain connects TRBV10-3 to TRBJ2-3, with D possibly matching TRBD2 (5 bases). V was cut by 6 bases and J by 2 bases, with 12 bases left in between. CDR1 and CDR2 (germline): ENHRY, SYGVKD. This CDR3 region has 14 residues.

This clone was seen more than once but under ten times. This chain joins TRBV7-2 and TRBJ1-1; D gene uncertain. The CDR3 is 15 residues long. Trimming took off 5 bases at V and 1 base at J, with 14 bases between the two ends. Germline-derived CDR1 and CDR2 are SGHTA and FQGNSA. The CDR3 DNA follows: TGTGCCAGCAGCCCCATGGAGGCATCGAACACTGAAGCTTTCTTT. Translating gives CASSPMEASNTEAFF.

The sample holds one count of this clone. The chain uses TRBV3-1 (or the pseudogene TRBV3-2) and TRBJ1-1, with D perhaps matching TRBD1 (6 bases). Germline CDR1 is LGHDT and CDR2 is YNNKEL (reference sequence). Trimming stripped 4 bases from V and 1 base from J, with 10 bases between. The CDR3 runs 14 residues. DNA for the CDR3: TGTGCCAGCAGCCCCTCGACAGGGAACACTGAAGCTTTCTTT. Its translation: CASSPSTGNTEAFF.

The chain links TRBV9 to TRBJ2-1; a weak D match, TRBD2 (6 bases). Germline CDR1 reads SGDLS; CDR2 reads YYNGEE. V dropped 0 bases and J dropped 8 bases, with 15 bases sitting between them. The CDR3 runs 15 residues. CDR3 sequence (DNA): TGTGCCAGCAGCGTAGCCCCTATACTAGCCTATGAGCAGTTCTTC. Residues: CASSVAPILAYEQFF.

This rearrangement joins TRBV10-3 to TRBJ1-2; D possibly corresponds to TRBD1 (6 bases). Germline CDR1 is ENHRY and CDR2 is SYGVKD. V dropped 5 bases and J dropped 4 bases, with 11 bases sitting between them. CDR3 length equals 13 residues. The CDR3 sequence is CAISTPDSYGYTF. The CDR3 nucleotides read TGTGCCATCAGTACACCGGACAGCTATGGCTACACCTTC.

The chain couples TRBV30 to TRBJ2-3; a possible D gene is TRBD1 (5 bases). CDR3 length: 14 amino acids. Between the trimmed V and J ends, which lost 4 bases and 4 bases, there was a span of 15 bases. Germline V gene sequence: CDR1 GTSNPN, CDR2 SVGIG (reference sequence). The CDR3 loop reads CAWTARVFPDTQYF. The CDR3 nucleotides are TGTGCCTGGACGGCCAGGGTTTTTCCAGATACGCAGTATTTT. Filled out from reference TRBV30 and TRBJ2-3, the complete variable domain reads SQTIHQWPATLVQPVGSPLSLECTVEGTSNPNLYWYRQAAGRGLQLLFYSVGIGQISSEVPQNLSASRPQDRQFILSSKKLLLSDSGFYLCAWTARVFPDTQYFGPGTRLTVL.